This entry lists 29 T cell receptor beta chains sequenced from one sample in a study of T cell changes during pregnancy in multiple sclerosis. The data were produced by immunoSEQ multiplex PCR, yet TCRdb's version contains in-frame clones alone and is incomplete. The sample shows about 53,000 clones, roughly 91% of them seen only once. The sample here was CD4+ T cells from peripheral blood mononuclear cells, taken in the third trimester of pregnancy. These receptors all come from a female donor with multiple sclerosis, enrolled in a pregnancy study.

The CDR3 nucleotides are TGTGCCACCAGCAGAGATATCCGGAACACTGAAGCTTTCTTT. The encoded protein is CATSRDIRNTEAFF. The chain carries TRBV15 and TRBJ1-1; D is uncertain. Germline CDR1 is LNHNV and CDR2 is YYDKDF (reference sequence). V lost 0 bases to trimming and J lost 1 base, with 6 bases between them. This CDR3 has 14 amino acids.

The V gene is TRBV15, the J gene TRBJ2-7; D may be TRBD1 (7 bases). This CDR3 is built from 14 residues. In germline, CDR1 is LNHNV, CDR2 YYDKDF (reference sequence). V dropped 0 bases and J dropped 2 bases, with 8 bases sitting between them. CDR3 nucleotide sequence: TGTGCCACCAGCAGAGACAGGGGGGCCTACGAGCAGTACTTC. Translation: CATSRDRGAYEQYF.

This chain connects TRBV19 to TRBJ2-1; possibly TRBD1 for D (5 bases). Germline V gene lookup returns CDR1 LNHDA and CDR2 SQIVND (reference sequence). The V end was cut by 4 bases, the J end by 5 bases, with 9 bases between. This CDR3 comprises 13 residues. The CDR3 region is CASSRGRNNEQFF. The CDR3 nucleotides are TGTGCCAGTAGTAGGGGCAGAAACAATGAGCAGTTCTTC. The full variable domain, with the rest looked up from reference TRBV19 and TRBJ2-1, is DGGITQSPKYLFRKEGQNVTLSCEQNLNHDAMYWYRQDPGQGLRLIYYSQIVNDFQKGDIAEGYSVSREKKESFPLTVTSAQKNPTAFYLCASSRGRNNEQFFGPGTRLTVL.

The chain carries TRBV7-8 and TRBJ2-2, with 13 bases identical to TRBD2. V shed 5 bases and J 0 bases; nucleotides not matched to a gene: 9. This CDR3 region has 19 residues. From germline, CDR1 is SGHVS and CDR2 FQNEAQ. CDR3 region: CASSPTRLAGGPNTGELFF. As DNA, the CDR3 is TGTGCCAGCAGCCCGACTCGACTAGCGGGGGGCCCGAACACCGGGGAGCTGTTTTTT.

The CDR3 protein is CASRTRRLAGAHTGELFF. The CDR3 DNA follows: TGCGCCAGCAGGACACGAAGACTAGCGGGGGCCCACACCGGGGAGCTGTTTTTT. J is TRBJ2-2 and V is TRBV5-1; 12 positions agree with TRBD2. The CDR3 is made up of 18 amino acids. Germline values: CDR1 SGHRS, CDR2 YFSETQ. V shed 5 bases and J 3 bases; nucleotides not matched to a gene: 11. The full variable domain, with the rest looked up from reference TRBV5-1 and TRBJ2-2, is KAGVTQTPRYLIKTRGQQVTLSCSPISGHRSVSWYQQTPGQGLQFLFEYFSETQRNKGNFPGRFSGRQFSNSRSEMNVSTLELGDSALYLCASRTRRLAGAHTGELFFGEGSRLTVL.

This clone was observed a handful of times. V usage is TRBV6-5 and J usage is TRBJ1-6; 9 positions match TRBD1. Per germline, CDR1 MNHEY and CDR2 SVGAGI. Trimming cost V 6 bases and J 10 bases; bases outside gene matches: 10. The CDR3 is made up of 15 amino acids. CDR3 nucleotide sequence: TGTGCCAGCAGACCCGGGACAGGGTTGTCCTCACCCCTCCACTTT. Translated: CASRPGTGLSSPLHF.

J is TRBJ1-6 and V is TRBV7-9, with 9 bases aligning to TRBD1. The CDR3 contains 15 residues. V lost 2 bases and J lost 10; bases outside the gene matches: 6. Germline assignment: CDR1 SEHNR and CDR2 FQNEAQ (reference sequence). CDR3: CASSLWTGVKSPLHF. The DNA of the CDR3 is TGTGCCAGCAGCTTATGGACAGGGGTTAAATCACCCCTCCACTTT.

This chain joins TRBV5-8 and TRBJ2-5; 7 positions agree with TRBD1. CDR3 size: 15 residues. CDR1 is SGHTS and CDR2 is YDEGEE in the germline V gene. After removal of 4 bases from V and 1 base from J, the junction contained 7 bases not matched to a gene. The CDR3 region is CASSVGGQTQETQYF. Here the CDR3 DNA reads TGTGCCAGCAGCGTTGGGGGACAGACCCAAGAGACCCAGTACTTC.

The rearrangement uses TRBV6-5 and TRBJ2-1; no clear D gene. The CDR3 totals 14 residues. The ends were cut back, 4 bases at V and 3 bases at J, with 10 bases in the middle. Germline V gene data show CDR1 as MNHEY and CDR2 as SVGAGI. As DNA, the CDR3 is TGTGCCAGCAGTTCCGCGACACTCTACAATGAGCAGTTCTTC. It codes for CASSSATLYNEQFF.

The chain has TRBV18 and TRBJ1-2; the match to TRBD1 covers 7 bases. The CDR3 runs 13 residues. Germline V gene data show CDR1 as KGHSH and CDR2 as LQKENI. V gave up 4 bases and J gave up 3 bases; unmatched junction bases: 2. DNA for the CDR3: TGTGCCAGCTCACGCAGGGGGGACTATGGCTACACCTTC. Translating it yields CASSRRGDYGYTF. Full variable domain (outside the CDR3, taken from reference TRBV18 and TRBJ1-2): NAGVMQNPRHLVRRRGQEARLRCSPMKGHSHVYWYRQLPEEGLKFMVYLQKENIIDESGMPKERFSAEFPKEGPSILRIQQVVRGDSAAYFCASSRRGDYGYTFGSGTRLTVV.

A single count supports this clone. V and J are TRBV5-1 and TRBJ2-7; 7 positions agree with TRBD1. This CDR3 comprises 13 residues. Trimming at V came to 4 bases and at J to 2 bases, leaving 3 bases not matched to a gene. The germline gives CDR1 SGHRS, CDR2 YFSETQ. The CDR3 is CASSDTGAYEQYF. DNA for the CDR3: TGCGCCAGCAGCGACACAGGGGCCTACGAGCAGTACTTC.

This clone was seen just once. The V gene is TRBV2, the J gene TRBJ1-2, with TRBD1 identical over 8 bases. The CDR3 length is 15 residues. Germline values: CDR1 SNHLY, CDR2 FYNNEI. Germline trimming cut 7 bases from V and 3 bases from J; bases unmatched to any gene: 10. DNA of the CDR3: TGTGCCAGCATGCCCAGGGGGCTGAGGGACTATGGCTACACCTTC. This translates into CASMPRGLRDYGYTF.

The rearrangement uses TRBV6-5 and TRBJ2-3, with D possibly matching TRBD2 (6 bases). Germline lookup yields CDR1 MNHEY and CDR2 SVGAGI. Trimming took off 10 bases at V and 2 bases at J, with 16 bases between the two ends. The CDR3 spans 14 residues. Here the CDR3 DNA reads TGTGCCACCCGCGGCGGGGCTAACACAGATACGCAGTATTTT. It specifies CATRGGANTDTQYF.

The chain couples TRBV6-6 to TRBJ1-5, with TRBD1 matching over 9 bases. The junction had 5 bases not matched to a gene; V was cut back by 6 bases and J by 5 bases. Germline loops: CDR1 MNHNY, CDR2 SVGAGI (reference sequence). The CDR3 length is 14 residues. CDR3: CASSTGGFYQPQHF. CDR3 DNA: TGTGCCAGCAGCACAGGGGGCTTTTATCAGCCCCAGCATTTT.

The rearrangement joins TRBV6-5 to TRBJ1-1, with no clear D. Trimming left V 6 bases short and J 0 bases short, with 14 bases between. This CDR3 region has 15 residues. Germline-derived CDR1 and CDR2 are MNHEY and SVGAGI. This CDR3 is CASRLQSPLNTEAFF. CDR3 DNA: TGTGCCAGCAGGTTACAAAGTCCTCTGAACACTGAAGCTTTCTTT.

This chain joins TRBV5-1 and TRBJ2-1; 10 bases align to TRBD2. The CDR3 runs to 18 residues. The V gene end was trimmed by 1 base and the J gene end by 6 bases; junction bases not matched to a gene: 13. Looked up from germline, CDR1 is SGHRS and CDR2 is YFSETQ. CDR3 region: CASSLWHGRAGGINEQFF. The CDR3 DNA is TGCGCCAGCAGCTTGTGGCACGGGCGAGCGGGGGGGATCAATGAGCAGTTCTTC.

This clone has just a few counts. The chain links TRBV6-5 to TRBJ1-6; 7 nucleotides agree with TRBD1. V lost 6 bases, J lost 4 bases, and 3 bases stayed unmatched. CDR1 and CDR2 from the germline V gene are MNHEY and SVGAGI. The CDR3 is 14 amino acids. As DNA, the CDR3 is TGTGCCAGCAGCCTACAGGGGTATAATTCACCCCTCCACTTT. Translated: CASSLQGYNSPLHF.

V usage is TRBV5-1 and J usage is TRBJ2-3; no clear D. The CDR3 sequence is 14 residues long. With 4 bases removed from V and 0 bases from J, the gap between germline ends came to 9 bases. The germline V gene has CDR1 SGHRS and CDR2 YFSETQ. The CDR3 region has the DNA TGCGCCAGCAGCCACCAGGCTAGCACAGATACGCAGTATTTT. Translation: CASSHQASTDTQYF.

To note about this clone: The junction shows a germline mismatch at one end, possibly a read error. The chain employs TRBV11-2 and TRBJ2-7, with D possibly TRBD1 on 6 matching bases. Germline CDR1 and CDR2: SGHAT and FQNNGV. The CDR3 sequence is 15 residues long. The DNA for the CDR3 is TGTGCCAGCAGCTTAGAAACAGGGTTTACCTATGAGCAGTACTTC. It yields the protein CASSLETGFTYEQYF.

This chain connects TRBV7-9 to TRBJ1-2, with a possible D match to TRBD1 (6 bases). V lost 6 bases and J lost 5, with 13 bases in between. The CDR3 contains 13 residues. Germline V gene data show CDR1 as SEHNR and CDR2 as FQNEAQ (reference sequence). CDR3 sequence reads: CASSRRTVYGYTF. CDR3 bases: TGTGCCAGCAGTCGCCGGACAGTTTATGGCTACACCTTC.

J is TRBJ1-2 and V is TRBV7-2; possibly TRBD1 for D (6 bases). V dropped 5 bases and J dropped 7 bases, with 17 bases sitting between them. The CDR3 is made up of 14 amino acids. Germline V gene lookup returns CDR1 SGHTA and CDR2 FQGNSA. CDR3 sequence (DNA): TGTGCCAGCAGCACAAACAGGGCCGTGAGTGGCTACACCTTC. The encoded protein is CASSTNRAVSGYTF.

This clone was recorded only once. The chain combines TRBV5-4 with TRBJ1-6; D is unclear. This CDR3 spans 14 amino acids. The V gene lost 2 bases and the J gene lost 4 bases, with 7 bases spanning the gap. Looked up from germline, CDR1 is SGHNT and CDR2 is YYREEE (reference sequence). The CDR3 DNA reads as TGTGCCAGCAGCTTCGCCAGGTATAATTCACCCCTCCACTTT. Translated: CASSFARYNSPLHF.

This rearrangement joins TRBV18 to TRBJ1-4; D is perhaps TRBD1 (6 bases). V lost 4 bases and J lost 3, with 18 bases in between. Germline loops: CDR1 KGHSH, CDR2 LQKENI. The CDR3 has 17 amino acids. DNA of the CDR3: TGTGCCAGCTCACAAAGGGGCAGGGGCAATGCTAATGAAAAACTGTTTTTT. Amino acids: CASSQRGRGNANEKLFF.

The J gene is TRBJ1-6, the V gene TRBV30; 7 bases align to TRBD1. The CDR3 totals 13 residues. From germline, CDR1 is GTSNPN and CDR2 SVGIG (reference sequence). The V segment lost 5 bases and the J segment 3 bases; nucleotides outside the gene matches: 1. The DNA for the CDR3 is TGTGCCTGGGGGACAGACTATAATTCACCCCTCCACTTT. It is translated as CAWGTDYNSPLHF.

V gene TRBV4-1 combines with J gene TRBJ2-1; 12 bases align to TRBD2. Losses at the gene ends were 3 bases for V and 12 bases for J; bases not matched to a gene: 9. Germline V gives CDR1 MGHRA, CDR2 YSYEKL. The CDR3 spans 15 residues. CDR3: CASSHLGLAGRGQFF. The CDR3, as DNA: TGCGCCAGCAGCCACCTCGGACTAGCGGGGAGAGGGCAGTTCTTC.

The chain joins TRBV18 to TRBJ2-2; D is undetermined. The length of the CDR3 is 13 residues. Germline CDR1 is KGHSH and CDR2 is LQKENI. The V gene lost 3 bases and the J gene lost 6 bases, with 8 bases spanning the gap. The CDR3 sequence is CASSPSSSGELFF. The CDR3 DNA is TGTGCCAGCTCACCTAGTTCATCCGGGGAGCTGTTTTTT.

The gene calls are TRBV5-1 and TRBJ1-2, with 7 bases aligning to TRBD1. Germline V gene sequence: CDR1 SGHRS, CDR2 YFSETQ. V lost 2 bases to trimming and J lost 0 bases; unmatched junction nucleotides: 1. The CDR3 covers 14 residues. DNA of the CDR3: TGCGCCAGCAGCTTAGGGACAGCTAACTATGGCTACACCTTC. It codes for CASSLGTANYGYTF.

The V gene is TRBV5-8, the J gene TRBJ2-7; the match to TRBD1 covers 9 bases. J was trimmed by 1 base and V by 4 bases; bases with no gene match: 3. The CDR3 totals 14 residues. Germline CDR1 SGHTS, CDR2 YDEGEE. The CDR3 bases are TGTGCCAGCAGCCAGACAGGGGGGTCCTACGAGCAGTACTTC. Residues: CASSQTGGSYEQYF. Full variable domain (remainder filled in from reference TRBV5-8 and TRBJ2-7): EAGVTQSPTHLIKTRGQQATLRCSPISGHTSVYWYQQALGLGLQFLLWYDEGEERNRGNFPPRFSGRQFPNYSSELNVNALELEDSALYLCASSQTGGSYEQYFGPGTRLTVT.

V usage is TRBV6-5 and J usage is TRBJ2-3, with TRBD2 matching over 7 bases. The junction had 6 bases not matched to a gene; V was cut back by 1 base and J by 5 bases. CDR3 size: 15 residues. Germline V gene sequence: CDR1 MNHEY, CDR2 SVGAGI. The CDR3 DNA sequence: TGTGCCAGCAGTTACTTAGCGGGTTCAAAAGATACGCAGTATTTT. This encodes CASSYLAGSKDTQYF.